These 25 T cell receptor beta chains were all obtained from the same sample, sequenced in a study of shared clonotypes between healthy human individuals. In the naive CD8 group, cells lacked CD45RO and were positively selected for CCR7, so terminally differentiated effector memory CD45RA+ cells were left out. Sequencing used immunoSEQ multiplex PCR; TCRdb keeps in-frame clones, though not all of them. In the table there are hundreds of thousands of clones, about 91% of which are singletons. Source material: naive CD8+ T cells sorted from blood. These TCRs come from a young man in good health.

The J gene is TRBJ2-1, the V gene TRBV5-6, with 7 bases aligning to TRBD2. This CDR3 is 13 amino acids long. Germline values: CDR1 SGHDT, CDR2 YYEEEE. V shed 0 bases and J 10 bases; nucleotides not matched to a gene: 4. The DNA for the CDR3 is TGTGCCAGCAGCTTGGCCTCAGCGGGAGAGCAGTTCTTC. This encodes CASSLASAGEQFF.

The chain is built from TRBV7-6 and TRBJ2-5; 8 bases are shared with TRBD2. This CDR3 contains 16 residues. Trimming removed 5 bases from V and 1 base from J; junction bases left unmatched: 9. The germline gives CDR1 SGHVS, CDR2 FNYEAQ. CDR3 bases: TGTGCCAGCAGCCCTACTGGCGGGAGGCCCCAAGAGACCCAGTACTTC. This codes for CASSPTGGRPQETQYF.

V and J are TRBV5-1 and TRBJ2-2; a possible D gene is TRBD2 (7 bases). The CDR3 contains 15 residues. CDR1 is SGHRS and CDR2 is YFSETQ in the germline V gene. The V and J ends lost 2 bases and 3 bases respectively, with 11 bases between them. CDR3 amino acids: CASSFPGGDTGELFF. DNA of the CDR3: TGCGCCAGCAGCTTTCCGGGGGGCGACACCGGGGAGCTGTTTTTT.

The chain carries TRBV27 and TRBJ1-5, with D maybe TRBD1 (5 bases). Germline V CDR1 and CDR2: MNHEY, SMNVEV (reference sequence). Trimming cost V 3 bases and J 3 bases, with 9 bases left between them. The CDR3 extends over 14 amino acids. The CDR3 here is CASSFLGVNQPQHF. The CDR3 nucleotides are TGTGCCAGCAGTTTCCTGGGGGTCAATCAGCCCCAGCATTTT.

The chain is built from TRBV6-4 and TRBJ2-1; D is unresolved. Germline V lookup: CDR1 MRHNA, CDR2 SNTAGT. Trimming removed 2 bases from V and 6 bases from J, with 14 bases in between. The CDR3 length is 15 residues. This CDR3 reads CASSDSYQYGNEQFF. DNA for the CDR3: TGTGCCAGCAGTGACAGTTACCAATACGGCAATGAGCAGTTCTTC.

The CDR3 is CAWSVSGNEQYF. In nucleotides, the CDR3 is TGTGCCTGGAGTGTTAGTGGGAACGAGCAGTACTTC. The V call is TRBV30, the J call TRBJ2-7; D gene unclear. The V gene's germline CDR1 is GTSNPN and CDR2 SVGIG (reference sequence). This CDR3 comprises 12 residues. Trimming shortened V by 0 bases and J by 5 bases, and 8 bases separated the two germline ends.

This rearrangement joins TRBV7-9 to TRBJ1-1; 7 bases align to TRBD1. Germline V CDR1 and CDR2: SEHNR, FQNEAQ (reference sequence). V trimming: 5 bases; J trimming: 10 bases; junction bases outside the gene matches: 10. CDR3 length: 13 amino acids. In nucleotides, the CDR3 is TGTGCCAGCAGCCTGGACAGGTCCTTGGGAGCTTTCTTT. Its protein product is CASSLDRSLGAFF.

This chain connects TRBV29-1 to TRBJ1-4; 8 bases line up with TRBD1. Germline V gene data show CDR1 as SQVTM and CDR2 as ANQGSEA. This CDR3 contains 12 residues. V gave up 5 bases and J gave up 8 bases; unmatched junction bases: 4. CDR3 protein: CSVQGAGEKLFF. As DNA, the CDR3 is TGCAGCGTTCAGGGGGCGGGGGAAAAACTGTTTTTT.

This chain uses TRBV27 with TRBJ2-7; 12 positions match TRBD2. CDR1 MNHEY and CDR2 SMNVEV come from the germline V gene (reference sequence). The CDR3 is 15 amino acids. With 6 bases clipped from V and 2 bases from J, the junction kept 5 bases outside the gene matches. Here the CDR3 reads CASRTSGSHAYEQYF. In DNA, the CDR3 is TGTGCCAGCAGGACTAGCGGGAGTCATGCCTACGAGCAGTACTTC.

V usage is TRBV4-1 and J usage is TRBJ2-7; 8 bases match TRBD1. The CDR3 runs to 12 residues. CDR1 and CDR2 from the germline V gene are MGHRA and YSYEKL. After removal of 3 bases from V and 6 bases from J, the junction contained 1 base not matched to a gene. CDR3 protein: CASSQTGAEQYF. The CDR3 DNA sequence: TGCGCCAGCAGCCAGACAGGGGCCGAGCAGTACTTC.

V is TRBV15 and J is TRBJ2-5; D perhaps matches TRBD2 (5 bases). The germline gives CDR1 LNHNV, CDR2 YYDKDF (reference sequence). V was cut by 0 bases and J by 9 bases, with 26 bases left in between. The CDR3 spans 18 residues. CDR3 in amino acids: CATSREEDGPIPTGAQYF. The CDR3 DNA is TGTGCCACCAGCAGAGAGGAGGACGGCCCCATCCCGACCGGAGCCCAGTACTTC.

This CDR3 reads CASSQTRGPYEQYF. Written as DNA, the CDR3 is TGTGCCAGCAGCCAAACCAGGGGACCCTACGAGCAGTACTTC. The chain recombines TRBV14 with TRBJ2-7; tentative D call: TRBD1 (6 bases). The CDR3 contains 14 residues. Trimming removed 2 bases at V and 2 bases at J, with 10 bases between. Germline V gives CDR1 SGHDN, CDR2 FVKESK.

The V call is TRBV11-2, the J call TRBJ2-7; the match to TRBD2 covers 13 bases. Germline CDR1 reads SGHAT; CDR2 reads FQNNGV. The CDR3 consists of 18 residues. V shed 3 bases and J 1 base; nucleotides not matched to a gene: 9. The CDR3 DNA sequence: TGTGCCAGCAGCTTCCCGGGACTAGCGGGACCAACTTCCTACGAGCAGTACTTC. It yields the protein CASSFPGLAGPTSYEQYF.

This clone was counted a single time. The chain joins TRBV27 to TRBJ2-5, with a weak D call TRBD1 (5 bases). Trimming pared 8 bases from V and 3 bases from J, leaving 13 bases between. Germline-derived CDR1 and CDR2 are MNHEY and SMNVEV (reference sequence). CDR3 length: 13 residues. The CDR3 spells CASRRQPEETQYF. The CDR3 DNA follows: TGTGCCAGCCGACGACAGCCTGAAGAGACCCAGTACTTC.

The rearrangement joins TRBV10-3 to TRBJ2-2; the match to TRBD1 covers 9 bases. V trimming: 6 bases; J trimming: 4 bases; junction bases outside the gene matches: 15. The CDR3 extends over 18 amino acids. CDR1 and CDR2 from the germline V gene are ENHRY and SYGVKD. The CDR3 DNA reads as TGTGCCATCAGACAACATCATACAGGGGGCGCGGGCACCGGGGAGCTGTTTTTT. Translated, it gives CAIRQHHTGGAGTGELFF.

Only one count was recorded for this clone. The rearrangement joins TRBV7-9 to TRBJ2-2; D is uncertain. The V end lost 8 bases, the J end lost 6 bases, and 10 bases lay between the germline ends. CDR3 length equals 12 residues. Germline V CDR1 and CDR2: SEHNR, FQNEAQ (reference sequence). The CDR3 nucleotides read TGTGCCAGCGCCCGTCCGGCCGGGGAGCTGTTTTTT. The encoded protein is CASARPAGELFF.

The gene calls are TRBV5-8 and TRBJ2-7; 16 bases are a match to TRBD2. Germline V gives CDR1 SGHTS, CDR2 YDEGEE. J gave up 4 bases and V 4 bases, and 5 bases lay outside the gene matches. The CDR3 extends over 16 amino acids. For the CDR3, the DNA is TGTGCCAGCAGCACAGGGACTAGCGGGAGGGGATACGAGCAGTACTTC. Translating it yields CASSTGTSGRGYEQYF.

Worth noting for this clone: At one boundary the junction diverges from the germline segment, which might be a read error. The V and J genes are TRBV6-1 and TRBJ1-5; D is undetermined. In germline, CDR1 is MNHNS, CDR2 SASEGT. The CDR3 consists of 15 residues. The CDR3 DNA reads TGTGCCAGCAGTGAACTCCGGGGTAGCAGTCAGCCCCAGCATTTT. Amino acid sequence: CASSELRGSSQPQHF.

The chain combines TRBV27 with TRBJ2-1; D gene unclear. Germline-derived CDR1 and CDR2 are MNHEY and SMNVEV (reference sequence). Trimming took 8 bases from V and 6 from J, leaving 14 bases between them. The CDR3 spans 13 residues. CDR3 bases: TGTGCCAGCTCCTTTGACTGGGCCAATGAGCAGTTCTTC. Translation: CASSFDWANEQFF.

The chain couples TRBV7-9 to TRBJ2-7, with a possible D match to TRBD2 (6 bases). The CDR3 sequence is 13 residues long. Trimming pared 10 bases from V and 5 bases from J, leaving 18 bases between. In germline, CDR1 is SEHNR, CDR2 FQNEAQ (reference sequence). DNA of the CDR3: TGTGCCACCTCCCCGGGAGCGACAGACGAGCAGTACTTC. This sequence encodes CATSPGATDEQYF.

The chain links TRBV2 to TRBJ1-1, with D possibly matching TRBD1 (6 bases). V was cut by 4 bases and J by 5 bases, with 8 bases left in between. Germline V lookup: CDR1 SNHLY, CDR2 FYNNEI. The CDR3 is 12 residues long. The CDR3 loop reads CASSVRGTEAFF. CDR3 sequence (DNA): TGTGCCAGCAGTGTCAGGGGAACTGAAGCTTTCTTT.

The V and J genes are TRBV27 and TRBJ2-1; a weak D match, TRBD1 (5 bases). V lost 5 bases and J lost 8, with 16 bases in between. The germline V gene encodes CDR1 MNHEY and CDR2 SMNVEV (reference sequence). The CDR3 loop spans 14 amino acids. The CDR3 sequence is CASSPTGPPDEQFF. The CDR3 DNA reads TGTGCCAGCAGTCCCACAGGACCCCCAGATGAGCAGTTCTTC.

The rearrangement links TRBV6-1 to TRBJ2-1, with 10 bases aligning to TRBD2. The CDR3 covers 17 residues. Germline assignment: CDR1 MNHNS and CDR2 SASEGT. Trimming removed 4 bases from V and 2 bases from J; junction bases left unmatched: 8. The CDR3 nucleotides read TGTGCCAGCAGTGGGTCCGGGACTAGCGCCGCCTACAATGAGCAGTTCTTC. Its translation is CASSGSGTSAAYNEQFF.

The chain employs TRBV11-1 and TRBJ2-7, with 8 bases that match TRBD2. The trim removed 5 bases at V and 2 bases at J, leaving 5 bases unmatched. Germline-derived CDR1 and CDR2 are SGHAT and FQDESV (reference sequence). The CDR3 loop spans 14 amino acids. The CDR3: CASSPVSGTYEQYF. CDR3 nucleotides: TGTGCCAGCAGCCCAGTTAGCGGGACCTACGAGCAGTACTTC. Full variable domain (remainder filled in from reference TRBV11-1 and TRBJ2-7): EAEVAQSPRYKITEKSQAVAFWCDPISGHATLYWYRQILGQGPELLVQFQDESVVDDSQLPKDRFSAERLKGVDSTLKIQPAELGDSAMYLCASSPVSGTYEQYFGPGTRLTVT.

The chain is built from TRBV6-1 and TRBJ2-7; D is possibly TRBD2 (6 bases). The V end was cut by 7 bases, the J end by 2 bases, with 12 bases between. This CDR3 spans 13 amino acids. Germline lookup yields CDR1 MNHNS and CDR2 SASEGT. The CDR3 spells CASIGGSPYEQYF. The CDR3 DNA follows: TGTGCCAGCATCGGAGGGTCGCCCTACGAGCAGTACTTC.